This record looks at one T cell receptor beta chain sequence and its context. This clonotype turned up a few times. It has no known antigen specificity. No quality values exist for individual bases; no much larger clone is one base distant. The treatment or condition label, as the study defines it: live attenuated yellow fever vaccine strain. PBMCs were isolated from peripheral blood using a standard Ficoll-Paque protocol. Dynabeads CD4 and CD8 positive selection kits were used to isolate CD4 and CD8 T-cell fractions. RNA was extracted with TriZol from bulk PBMCs, CD4 and CD8 fractions, and dextramer-positive and dextramer-negative fractions. The data derive from a study of T cells after yellow fever vaccination (dated by TCRdb to the late 2010s). A note on the overall study: The SMART-Seq v4 Ultra Low Input RNA kit was used to prepare libraries from fractions with low cell numbers. Bulk TCR alpha and beta repertoires were sequenced longitudinally to track T-cell clones before and after primary and booster YFV17D yellow fever vaccination. Two healthy male donors, one aged 18 to 29 and one aged 30 to 40 years, made up the cohort. Blood was collected at multiple timepoints before and after primary and secondary immunization, and bulk PBMC replicates and cell subsets were isolated.

Per the germline V gene, KGHSH is the CDR1 and LQKENI is the CDR2. The junction shows trimming of 4 bases on V and 5 bases on J, plus 9 bases between the germline ends. The CDR3, cysteine through valine, is 12 amino acids long. Only the CDR3 part of the read is kept: 36 bases, read in frame from the first base. Here is what the overall study found, with its caveats: Because only a couple of donors were included in the study, the extent to which the findings can be generalized is limited. After the booster, most clones that had expanded after primary vaccination were detected again (roughly 96% of CD4 and around 88% of CD8), suggesting broad maintenance of memory. A small fraction of clonotypes appeared in both the CD4 and CD8 compartments, likely as a result of convergent recombination. Computational filtering was needed because FACS-sorted repertoires could contain abundant contaminating clonotypes from the bulk population. Compared with the primary T-cell response, the secondary T-cell response was faster but weaker, reaching its peak on day 5 rather than on day 15.

Reads for this sample came from an Illumina NovaSeq 6000. TCR cDNA was synthesized by 5'RACE template switching, which introduced a universal primer site and unique molecular identifiers. cDNA synthesis was primed from both the TCR alpha and TCR beta constant segments. Libraries were amplified in two PCR steps, with sample barcodes and sequencing adapters added in the second step. Sequencing of libraries was done on Illumina HiSeq 2500 (2x100 bp) or NovaSeq (2x150 bp). Per the source publication's procedure: MIGEC was used to demultiplex reads and collapse the reads into UMI consensus sequences, and MiXCR was used for V(D)J alignment. Using edgeR on replicate PBMC samples, clonotypes were called vaccine-responding if FDR was below 0.01 and the log2 fold change was above 5 up to day 15. Bulk clonotypes were assigned CD4 or CD8 identity according to which sequenced CD4 or CD8 repertoire held them at higher abundance. The public reads were reprocessed in TCRdb via fastp at Q25 and MiXCR, keeping in-frame beta chains. Rows merge per CDR3 protein into single entries with the most common DNA and genes. The V and J calls were determined by TCRdb, not by the authors. In this sample the table shows about 340,000 distinct CDR3 sequences, around an eighth of which occur a single time. The ten largest account for about 3% of the sample.

This clonotype originated in a man between 18 and 29 years old who received the YFV17D yellow fever vaccine. The chain is made from TRBV18 and TRBJ2-7; TRBD1 is a weak D gene call, 5 bases matching. Here the sequenced sample was CD4+ T cells sorted from PBMCs, taken 15 days after the yellow fever booster vaccination. This receptor carries the CDR3 CASSRSRDEQYV. The DNA sequence is TGTGCCAGCTCACGGTCCAGGGACGAGCAGTACGTC.